This is a list of T cell receptor beta chains from one sample in a study of cytomegalovirus exposure and HLA in healthy donors. Profiled with immunoSEQ multiplex PCR; TCRdb holds only in-frame clones, not every one. The sample holds tens of thousands of clones, about 76% seen once. The source material was PBMCs. These receptors were obtained from a man in his fifties in good health and CMV-seronegative. The CDR3 runs from the conserved cysteine through the conserved F or W. D genes are given only for firm matches. Some rows mark clone size as missing; the rest say once, few, many or name a class of expanded clone.

v_gene: TRBV5-1
d_gene: TRBD1
j_gene: TRBJ1-4
abundance: .
CDR3aa: CASRYLQGSNEKLFF
CDR3nt: TGTGCCAGCAGATACTTACAGGGGTCTAATGAAAAACTGTTTTTT

v_gene: TRBV7-9
d_gene: .
j_gene: TRBJ1-1
abundance: few
CDR3aa: CASSPTGGHTEAFF
CDR3nt: TGTGCCAGCAGCCCTACGGGGGGGCACACTGAAGCTTTCTTT

v_gene: TRBV7-8
d_gene: TRBD1
j_gene: TRBJ1-4
abundance: once
CDR3aa: CASSRTGPIATNEKLFF
CDR3nt: TGTGCCAGCAGTCGGACAGGACCCATAGCAACTAATGAAAAACTGTTTTTT

v_gene: TRBV7-2
d_gene: .
j_gene: TRBJ1-6
abundance: .
CDR3aa: CASATGRVNSPLHF
CDR3nt: TGTGCCAGCGCCACGGGAAGAGTCAATTCACCCCTCCACTTT

v_gene: TRBV27
d_gene: .
j_gene: TRBJ1-5
abundance: .
CDR3aa: CASSTIQYSNQPQHF
CDR3nt: TGTGCCAGCAGTACGATACAGTATAGCAATCAGCCCCAGCATTTT

v_gene: TRBV7-9
d_gene: TRBD1
j_gene: TRBJ2-7
abundance: .
CDR3aa: CASSLLQGARIEQYF
CDR3nt: TGTGCCAGCAGCTTATTGCAGGGGGCGCGGATCGAGCAGTACTTC

v_gene: TRBV7-6
d_gene: .
j_gene: TRBJ1-5
abundance: .
CDR3aa: CASSLTSGERPQHF
CDR3nt: TGTGCCAGCAGCCTAACGTCAGGGGAGCGGCCCCAGCATTTT

v_gene: TRBV6-1
d_gene: TRBD1
j_gene: TRBJ1-4
abundance: .
CDR3aa: CASRPGQINEKLFF
CDR3nt: TGTGCCAGCAGGCCGGGACAGATTAATGAAAAACTGTTTTTT

v_gene: TRBV4-1
d_gene: TRBD1
j_gene: TRBJ1-1
abundance: .
CDR3aa: CASSPLGTGLNTEAFF
CDR3nt: TGCGCCAGCAGCCCACTTGGGACAGGGTTGAACACTGAAGCTTTCTTT

v_gene: TRBV6-6
d_gene: TRBD1
j_gene: TRBJ2-1
abundance: few
CDR3aa: CASSDPGQGSHEQFF
CDR3nt: TGTGCCAGCAGTGATCCGGGACAGGGGTCCCATGAGCAGTTCTTC

v_gene: TRBV18
d_gene: .
j_gene: TRBJ2-3
abundance: .
CDR3aa: CASSPSPGDAGEPDTQYF
CDR3nt: TGTGCCAGCTCACCAAGTCCCGGGGACGCAGGGGAGCCAGATACGCAGTATTTT

v_gene: TRBV7-2
d_gene: .
j_gene: TRBJ2-5
abundance: .
CDR3aa: CASSRDSSETQYF
CDR3nt: TGTGCCAGCAGCAGGGACTCCTCTGAGACCCAGTACTTC

v_gene: TRBV6-4
d_gene: TRBD2
j_gene: TRBJ2-1
abundance: few
CDR3aa: CASSDSGTSGYNEQFF
CDR3nt: TGTGCCAGCAGTGACTCGGGTACTAGCGGTTACAATGAGCAGTTCTTC

v_gene: TRBV4-2
d_gene: .
j_gene: TRBJ1-1
abundance: .
CDR3aa: CASSRGSAGGTEAFF
CDR3nt: TGTGCCAGCAGCCGAGGCTCCGCGGGCGGCACTGAAGCTTTCTTT

v_gene: TRBV19
d_gene: TRBD2
j_gene: TRBJ2-1
abundance: .
CDR3aa: CASCTSGFNEQFF
CDR3nt: TGTGCCAGTTGTACTAGCGGGTTCAATGAGCAGTTCTTC

v_gene: TRBV15
d_gene: TRBD1
j_gene: TRBJ1-2
abundance: once
CDR3aa: CATSGHRGYGYTF
CDR3nt: TGTGCCACCAGCGGACACAGGGGCTATGGCTACACCTTC

v_gene: TRBV5-4
d_gene: .
j_gene: TRBJ1-6
abundance: once
CDR3aa: CASSPEEGNSPLHF
CDR3nt: TGTGCCAGCAGCCCGGAAGAGGGTAATTCACCCCTCCACTTT

v_gene: TRBV10-1
d_gene: TRBD2
j_gene: TRBJ2-1
abundance: .
CDR3aa: CASSRSGVGYEQFF
CDR3nt: TGCGCCAGCTCTAGGAGCGGGGTCGGGTATGAGCAGTTCTTC

v_gene: TRBV11-2
d_gene: .
j_gene: TRBJ1-1
abundance: .
CDR3aa: CASSFGRRGDAEAFF
CDR3nt: TGTGCCAGCAGCTTCGGCCGAAGGGGTGATGCTGAAGCTTTCTTT

v_gene: TRBV29-1
d_gene: .
j_gene: TRBJ1-5
abundance: .
CDR3aa: CSAVEGTRYSNQPQHF
CDR3nt: TGCAGCGCCGTTGAAGGGACAAGGTATAGCAATCAGCCCCAGCATTTT

v_gene: TRBV23-1
d_gene: .
j_gene: TRBJ2-2
abundance: .
CDR3aa: CASSQSSGNTGELFF
CDR3nt: TGCGCCAGCAGTCAATCCTCAGGAAACACCGGGGAGCTGTTTTTT

v_gene: TRBV12-5
d_gene: .
j_gene: TRBJ2-7
abundance: .
CDR3aa: CASGLVGRAWEQYF
CDR3nt: TGTGCTAGTGGTTTGGTGGGCAGGGCGTGGGAGCAGTACTTC

v_gene: TRBV27
d_gene: .
j_gene: TRBJ1-1
abundance: .
CDR3aa: CASSFLPGVNTEAFF
CDR3nt: TGTGCCAGCAGTTTCCTTCCGGGGGTGAACACTGAAGCTTTCTTT

v_gene: TRBV7-9
d_gene: TRBD1
j_gene: TRBJ1-4
abundance: .
CDR3aa: CASSLGDRGTNEKLSF
CDR3nt: TGTGCCAGCAGCTTAGGGGACAGGGGAACTAATGAAAAACTGTCTTTT

v_gene: TRBV10-3
d_gene: TRBD1
j_gene: TRBJ1-5
abundance: .
CDR3aa: CAISGTGNNQPQHF
CDR3nt: TGTGCCATCAGTGGGACAGGGAACAATCAGCCCCAGCATTTT

v_gene: TRBV2
d_gene: .
j_gene: TRBJ1-2
abundance: .
CDR3aa: CASTEPGWTF
CDR3nt: TGTGCCAGCACGGAGCCAGGGTGGACCTTC

v_gene: TRBV2
d_gene: .
j_gene: TRBJ1-1
abundance: few
CDR3aa: CACSGFTEAFF
CDR3nt: TGTGCCTGTTCAGGGTTCACTGAAGCTTTCTTT

v_gene: TRBV2
d_gene: TRBD1
j_gene: TRBJ1-2
abundance: .
CDR3aa: CASRERGQGLHGYTF
CDR3nt: TGTGCCAGCAGGGAGAGGGGACAGGGTTTACATGGCTACACCTTC

v_gene: TRBV28
d_gene: TRBD2
j_gene: TRBJ2-7
abundance: .
CDR3aa: CASKARRERGADYEQYF
CDR3nt: TGTGCCAGCAAGGCAAGGAGGGAGCGGGGGGCTGACTACGAGCAGTACTTC

v_gene: TRBV2
d_gene: TRBD1
j_gene: TRBJ1-5
abundance: .
CDR3aa: CASRSQDRGGQPQHF
CDR3nt: TGTGCCAGCAGGAGCCAGGACAGGGGCGGTCAGCCCCAGCATTTT

v_gene: TRBV2
d_gene: TRBD1
j_gene: TRBJ1-5
abundance: .
CDR3aa: CASTTGSRNQPQHF
CDR3nt: TGTGCCAGCACGACAGGGAGTAGAAATCAGCCCCAGCATTTT

v_gene: TRBV12-5
d_gene: .
j_gene: TRBJ1-5
abundance: .
CDR3aa: CASGLGRSLAQPQHF
CDR3nt: TGTGCCAGTGGTTTAGGGAGGTCATTAGCTCAGCCCCAGCATTTT

v_gene: TRBV7-8
d_gene: .
j_gene: TRBJ1-3
abundance: .
CDR3aa: CASSLGGQAADTIYF
CDR3nt: TGTGCCAGCAGCTTAGGGGGGCAGGCGGCGGACACCATATATTTT

v_gene: TRBV9
d_gene: TRBD1
j_gene: TRBJ2-7
abundance: .
CDR3aa: CASSPRDRPYEQYF
CDR3nt: TGTGCCAGCAGCCCACGGGACAGGCCCTATGAGCAGTACTTC

v_gene: TRBV7-9
d_gene: TRBD2
j_gene: TRBJ2-3
abundance: .
CDR3aa: CASRFSGTSGRDTQYF
CDR3nt: TGTGCCAGCAGATTCAGTGGGACTAGCGGAAGGGATACGCAGTATTTT

v_gene: TRBV27
d_gene: .
j_gene: TRBJ1-4
abundance: .
CDR3aa: CASSRTPNEKLFF
CDR3nt: TGTGCCAGCAGTCGGACTCCTAATGAAAAACTGTTTTTT

v_gene: TRBV7-9
d_gene: TRBD1
j_gene: TRBJ2-1
abundance: .
CDR3aa: CASSPPGQYNEQFF
CDR3nt: TGTGCCAGCAGCCCCCCGGGACAGTACAATGAGCAGTTCTTC

v_gene: TRBV25-1
d_gene: .
j_gene: TRBJ2-1
abundance: few
CDR3aa: CASSDFGGAYNEQFF
CDR3nt: TGTGCCAGCAGTGATTTCGGGGGAGCTTACAATGAGCAGTTCTTC

v_gene: TRBV28
d_gene: .
j_gene: TRBJ2-5
abundance: .
CDR3aa: CASSFSPHGGQETQYF
CDR3nt: TGTGCCAGCAGTTTTTCCCCCCATGGGGGGCAAGAGACCCAGTACTTC

v_gene: TRBV30
d_gene: TRBD2
j_gene: TRBJ2-3
abundance: .
CDR3aa: CAWSVKLAGTDTQYF
CDR3nt: TGTGCCTGGAGTGTAAAACTAGCGGGCACAGATACGCAGTATTTT

v_gene: TRBV19
d_gene: TRBD1
j_gene: TRBJ1-3
abundance: .
CDR3aa: CASSMTGGQSGNTIYF
CDR3nt: TGTGCCAGTAGTATGACAGGGGGCCAATCTGGAAACACCATATATTTT

v_gene: TRBV30
d_gene: TRBD2
j_gene: TRBJ2-4
abundance: .
CDR3aa: CALRAGGFYGKNIQYF
CDR3nt: TGTGCCTTAAGAGCGGGGGGGTTTTACGGCAAAAACATTCAGTACTTC

v_gene: TRBV2
d_gene: TRBD1
j_gene: TRBJ2-7
abundance: medium-sized
CDR3aa: CASTEGQGSSYEQYF
CDR3nt: TGTGCCAGCACTGAGGGACAGGGGTCCTCCTACGAGCAGTACTTC

v_gene: TRBV27
d_gene: .
j_gene: TRBJ1-2
abundance: .
CDR3aa: CASSSNRAGYTF
CDR3nt: TGTGCCAGCAGTTCCAACAGGGCTGGCTACACCTTC

v_gene: TRBV4-1
d_gene: .
j_gene: TRBJ2-7
abundance: .
CDR3aa: CASSQEGQRSYEQYF
CDR3nt: TGCGCCAGCAGCCAAGAGGGGCAGCGATCCTACGAGCAGTACTTC